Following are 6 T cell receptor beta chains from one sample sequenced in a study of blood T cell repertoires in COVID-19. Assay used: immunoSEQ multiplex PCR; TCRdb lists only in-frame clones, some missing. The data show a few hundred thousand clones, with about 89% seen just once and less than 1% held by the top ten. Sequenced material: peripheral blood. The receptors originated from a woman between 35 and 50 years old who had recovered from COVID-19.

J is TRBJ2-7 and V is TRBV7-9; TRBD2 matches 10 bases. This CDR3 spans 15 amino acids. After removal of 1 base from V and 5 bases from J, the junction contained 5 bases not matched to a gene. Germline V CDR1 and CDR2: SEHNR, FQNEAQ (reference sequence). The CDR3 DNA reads TGTGCCAGCAGCTTAGTGGGGACTAGCGACCACGAGCAGTACTTC. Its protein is CASSLVGTSDHEQYF.

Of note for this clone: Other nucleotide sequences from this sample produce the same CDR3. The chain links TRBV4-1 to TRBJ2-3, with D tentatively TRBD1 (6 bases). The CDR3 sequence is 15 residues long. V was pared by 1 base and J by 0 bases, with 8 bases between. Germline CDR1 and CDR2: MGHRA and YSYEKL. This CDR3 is CASSQVQGSTDTQYF. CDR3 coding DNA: TGCGCCAGCAGCCAAGTACAGGGTAGCACAGATACGCAGTATTTT.

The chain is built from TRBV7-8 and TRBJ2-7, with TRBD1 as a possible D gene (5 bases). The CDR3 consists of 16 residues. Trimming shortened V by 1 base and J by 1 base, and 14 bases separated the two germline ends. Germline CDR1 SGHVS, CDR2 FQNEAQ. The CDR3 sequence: CASSLGAVAGSYEQYF. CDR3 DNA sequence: TGTGCCAGCAGCTTAGGGGCCGTGGCAGGGTCCTACGAGCAGTACTTC.

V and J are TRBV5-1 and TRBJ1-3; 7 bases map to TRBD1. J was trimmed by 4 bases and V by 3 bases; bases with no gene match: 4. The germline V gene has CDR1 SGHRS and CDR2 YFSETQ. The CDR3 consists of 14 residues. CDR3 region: CASSSQGGGNTIYF. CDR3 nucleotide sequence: TGCGCCAGCAGCTCCCAGGGGGGCGGAAACACCATATATTTT.

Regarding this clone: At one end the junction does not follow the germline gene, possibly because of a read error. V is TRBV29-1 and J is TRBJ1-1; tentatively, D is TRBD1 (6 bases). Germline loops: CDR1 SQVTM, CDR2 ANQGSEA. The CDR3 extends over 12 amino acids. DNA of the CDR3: TGTGGTACAGGGTTTGAGAACACTGAAGCTTTCTTT. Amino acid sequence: CGTGFENTEAFF.

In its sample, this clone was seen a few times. As DNA, the CDR3 is TGTGCCTGGAGTGTAATAGGGCGACTAGCGGGAGTGGGGGCCGGGGAGCTGTTTTTT. It is translated as CAWSVIGRLAGVGAGELFF. The chain combines TRBV30 with TRBJ2-2; 12 positions agree with TRBD2. The V gene's germline CDR1 is GTSNPN and CDR2 SVGIG (reference sequence). V lost 0 bases and J lost 6; bases outside the gene matches: 14. The CDR3 covers 19 residues. Full variable domain (remainder filled in from reference TRBV30 and TRBJ2-2): SQTIHQWPATLVQPVGSPLSLECTVEGTSNPNLYWYRQAAGRGLQLLFYSVGIGQISSEVPQNLSASRPQDRQFILSSKKLLLSDSGFYLCAWSVIGRLAGVGAGELFFGEGSRLTVL.